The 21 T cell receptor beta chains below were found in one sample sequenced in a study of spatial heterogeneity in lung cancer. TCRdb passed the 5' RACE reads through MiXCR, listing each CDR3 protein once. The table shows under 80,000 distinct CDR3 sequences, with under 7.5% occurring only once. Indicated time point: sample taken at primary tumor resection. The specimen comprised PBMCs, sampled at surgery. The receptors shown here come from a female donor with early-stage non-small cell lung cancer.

The CDR3 reads CASSPGQGLGYTF. The CDR3 DNA follows: TGTGCCAGCAGCCCTGGACAGGGTTTAGGCTACACCTTC. The chain combines TRBV28 with TRBJ1-2; 8 nucleotides line up with TRBD1. The CDR3 sequence is 13 residues long. Germline V gene sequence: CDR1 MDHEN, CDR2 SYDVKM. Trimming cost V 6 bases and J 8 bases; bases outside gene matches: 8.

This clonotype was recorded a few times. The CDR3 protein is CASSGPPGAGNTIYF. CDR3 sequence (DNA): TGTGCCAGCAGCGGGCCCCCAGGGGCCGGAAACACCATATATTTT. The chain has TRBV28 and TRBJ1-3; tentatively, D is TRBD1 (6 bases). Germline loops: CDR1 MDHEN, CDR2 SYDVKM. Trimming shortened V by 6 bases and J by 4 bases, and 16 bases separated the two germline ends. CDR3 length: 15 residues. The full variable domain, with the rest looked up from reference TRBV28 and TRBJ1-3, is DVKVTQSSRYLVKRTGEKVFLECVQDMDHENMFWYRQDPGLGLRLIYFSYDVKMKEKGDIPEGYSVSREKKERFSLILESASTNQTSMYLCASSGPPGAGNTIYFGEGSWLTVV.

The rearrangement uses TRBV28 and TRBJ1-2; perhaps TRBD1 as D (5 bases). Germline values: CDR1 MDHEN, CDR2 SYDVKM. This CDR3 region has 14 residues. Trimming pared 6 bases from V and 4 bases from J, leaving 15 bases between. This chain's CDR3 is CASRDPGPGYGYTF. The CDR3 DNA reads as TGTGCCAGCAGAGATCCGGGACCAGGCTATGGCTACACCTTC.

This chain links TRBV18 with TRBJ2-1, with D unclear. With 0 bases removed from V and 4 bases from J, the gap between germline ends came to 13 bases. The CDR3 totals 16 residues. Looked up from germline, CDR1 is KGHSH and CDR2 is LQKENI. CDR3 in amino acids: CASSPPERFHYNEQFF. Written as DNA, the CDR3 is TGTGCCAGCTCACCACCGGAAAGATTCCATTACAATGAGCAGTTCTTC.

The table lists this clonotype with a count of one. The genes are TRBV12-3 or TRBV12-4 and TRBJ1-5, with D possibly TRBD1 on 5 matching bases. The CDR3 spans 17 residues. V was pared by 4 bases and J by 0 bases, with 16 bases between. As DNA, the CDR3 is TGTGCCAGCAGTTCCGATGTCGGGGCTTATAGCAATCAGCCCCAGCATTTT. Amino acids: CASSSDVGAYSNQPQHF.

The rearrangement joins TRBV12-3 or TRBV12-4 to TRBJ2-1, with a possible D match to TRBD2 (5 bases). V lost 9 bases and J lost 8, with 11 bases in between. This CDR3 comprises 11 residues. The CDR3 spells CASRTGDEQFF. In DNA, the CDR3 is TGTGCCAGTAGGACTGGCGATGAGCAGTTCTTC.

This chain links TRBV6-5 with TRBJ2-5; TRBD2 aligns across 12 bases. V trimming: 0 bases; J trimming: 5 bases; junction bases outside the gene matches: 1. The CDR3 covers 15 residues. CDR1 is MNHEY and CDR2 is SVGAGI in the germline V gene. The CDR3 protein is CASSYSTSGGETQYF. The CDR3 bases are TGTGCCAGCAGTTACTCGACTAGCGGGGGTGAGACCCAGTACTTC.

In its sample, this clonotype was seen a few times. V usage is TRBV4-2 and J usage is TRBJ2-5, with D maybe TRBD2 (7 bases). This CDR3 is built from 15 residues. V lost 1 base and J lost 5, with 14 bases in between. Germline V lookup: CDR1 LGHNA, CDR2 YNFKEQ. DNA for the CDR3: TGTGCCAGCAGCCAAGCTGCGGGGGCTCTCGAGACCCAGTACTTC. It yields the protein CASSQAAGALETQYF.

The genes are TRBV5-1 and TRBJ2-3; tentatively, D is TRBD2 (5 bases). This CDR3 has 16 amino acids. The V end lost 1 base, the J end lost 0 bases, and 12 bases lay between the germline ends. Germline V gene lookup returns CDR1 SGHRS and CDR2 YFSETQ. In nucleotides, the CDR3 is TGCGCCAGCAGCTTGATCCTAGCAGCTAGCACAGATACGCAGTATTTT. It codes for CASSLILAASTDTQYF.

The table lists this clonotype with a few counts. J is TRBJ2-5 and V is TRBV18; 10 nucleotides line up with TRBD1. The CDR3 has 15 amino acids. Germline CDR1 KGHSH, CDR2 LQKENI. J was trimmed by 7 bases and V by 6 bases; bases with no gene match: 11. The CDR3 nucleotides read TGTGCCAGCTCGGACGGGACAGGGGTTCCGCCGACCCAGTACTTC. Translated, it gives CASSDGTGVPPTQYF.

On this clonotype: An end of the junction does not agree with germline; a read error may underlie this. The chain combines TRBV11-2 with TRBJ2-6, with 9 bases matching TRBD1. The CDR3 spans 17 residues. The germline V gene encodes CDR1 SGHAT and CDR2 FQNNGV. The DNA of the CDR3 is TGTGCCAGCAGCTTAGTCCTTTACGACAGGGGGGACAACGTCCTGACTTTC. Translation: CASSLVLYDRGDNVLTF.

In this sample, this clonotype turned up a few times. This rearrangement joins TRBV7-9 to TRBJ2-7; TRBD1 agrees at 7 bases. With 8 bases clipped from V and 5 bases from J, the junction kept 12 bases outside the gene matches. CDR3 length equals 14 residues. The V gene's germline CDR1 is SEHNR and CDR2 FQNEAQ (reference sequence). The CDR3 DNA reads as TGTGCCAGCGCCAAGACAGGGATGACGGACGAGCAGTACTTC. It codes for CASAKTGMTDEQYF.

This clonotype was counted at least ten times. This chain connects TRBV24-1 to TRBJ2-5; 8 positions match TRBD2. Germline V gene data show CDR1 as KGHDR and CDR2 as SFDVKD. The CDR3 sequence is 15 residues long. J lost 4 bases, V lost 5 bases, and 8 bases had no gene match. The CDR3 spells CATSAAGGASETQYF. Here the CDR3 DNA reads TGTGCCACCAGTGCCGCCGGGGGGGCCTCAGAGACCCAGTACTTC.

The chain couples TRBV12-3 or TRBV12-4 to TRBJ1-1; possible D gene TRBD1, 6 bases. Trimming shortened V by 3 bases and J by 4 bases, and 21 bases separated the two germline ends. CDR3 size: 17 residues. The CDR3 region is CASSFESGENGGTEAFF. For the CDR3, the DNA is TGTGCCAGCAGTTTTGAGTCAGGGGAAAACGGAGGCACTGAAGCTTTCTTT.

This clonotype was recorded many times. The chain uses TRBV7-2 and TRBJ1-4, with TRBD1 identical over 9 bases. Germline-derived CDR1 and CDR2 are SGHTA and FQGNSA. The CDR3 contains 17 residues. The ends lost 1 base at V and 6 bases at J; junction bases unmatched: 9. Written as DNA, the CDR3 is TGTGCCAGCAGCTTAGGAGGCTGGACAGGGGAAGATGAAAAACTGTTTTTT. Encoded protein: CASSLGGWTGEDEKLFF.

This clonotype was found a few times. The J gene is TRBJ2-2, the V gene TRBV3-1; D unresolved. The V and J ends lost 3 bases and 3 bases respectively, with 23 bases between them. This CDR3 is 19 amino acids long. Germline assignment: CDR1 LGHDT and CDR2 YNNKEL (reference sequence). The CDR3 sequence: CASSHTPSPQPTYTGELFF. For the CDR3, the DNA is TGTGCCAGCAGCCACACCCCATCCCCCCAGCCGACCTACACCGGGGAGCTGTTTTTT.

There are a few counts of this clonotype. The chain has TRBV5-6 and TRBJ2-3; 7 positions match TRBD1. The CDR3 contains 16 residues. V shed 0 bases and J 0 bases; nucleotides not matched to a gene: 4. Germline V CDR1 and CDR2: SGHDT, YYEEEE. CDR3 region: CASSLVQGSSTDTQYF. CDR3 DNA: TGTGCCAGCAGCTTGGTACAGGGGAGCAGCACAGATACGCAGTATTTT.

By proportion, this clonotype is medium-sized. CDR3 nucleotides: TGTGCCAGCAGCTTACGGCAGGATTACATGAACACTGAAGCTTTCTTT. It encodes CASSLRQDYMNTEAFF. The J gene is TRBJ1-1, the V gene TRBV7-2; D uncertain. V lost 2 bases to trimming and J lost 0 bases, with 13 bases between them. This CDR3 spans 16 amino acids. Germline V gene sequence: CDR1 SGHTA, CDR2 FQGNSA.

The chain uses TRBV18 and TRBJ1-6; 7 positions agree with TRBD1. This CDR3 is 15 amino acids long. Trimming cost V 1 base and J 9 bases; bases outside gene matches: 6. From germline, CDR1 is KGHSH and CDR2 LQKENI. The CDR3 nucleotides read TGTGCCAGCTCACCACGACAGGGCGAGGGTTCACCCCTCCACTTT. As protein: CASSPRQGEGSPLHF.

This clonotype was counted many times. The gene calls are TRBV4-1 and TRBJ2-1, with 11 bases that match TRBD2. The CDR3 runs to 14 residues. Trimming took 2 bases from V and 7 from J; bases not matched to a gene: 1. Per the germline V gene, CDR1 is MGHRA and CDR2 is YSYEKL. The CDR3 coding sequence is TGCGCCAGCAGCCAACGACTAGCGGGAAATGAGCAGTTCTTC. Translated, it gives CASSQRLAGNEQFF.

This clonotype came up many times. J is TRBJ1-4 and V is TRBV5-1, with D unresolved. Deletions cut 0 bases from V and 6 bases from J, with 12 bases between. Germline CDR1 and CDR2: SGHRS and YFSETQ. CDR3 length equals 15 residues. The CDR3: CASSLEGRKDEKLFF. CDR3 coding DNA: TGCGCCAGCAGCTTGGAAGGGAGGAAGGATGAAAAACTGTTTTTT.